The 26 T cell receptor beta chains in this list originate from one sample, sequenced in a study of T cell clones after liver transplantation. Clones were sequenced by immunoSEQ multiplex PCR, and TCRdb holds only the in-frame ones, with some missing. The table lists 25,000 to 35,000 clones, just under 95% of them singletons. Sequencing was performed on CD8+ T cells from blood, taken 12 months after liver transplant. Receptors were obtained from a human patient who received a liver transplant. The graft donor may have given rise to some T cells.

V and J are TRBV9 and TRBJ1-5, with D unclear. Trimming left V 0 bases short and J 1 base short, with 5 bases between. The germline gives CDR1 SGDLS, CDR2 YYNGEE. The CDR3 runs to 14 residues. In DNA, the CDR3 is TGTGCCAGCAGCGTAGGGCAGAGCAATCAGCCCCAGCATTTT. Protein: CASSVGQSNQPQHF.

The chain carries TRBV27 and TRBJ2-7; 9 nucleotides match TRBD1. Germline lookup yields CDR1 MNHEY and CDR2 SMNVEV (reference sequence). V shed 6 bases and J 2 bases; nucleotides not matched to a gene: 8. There are 15 residues in the CDR3. CDR3 DNA sequence: TGTGCCAGCAGAAGGGGGACAGGGTTCCCCTACGAGCAGTACTTC. Its translation: CASRRGTGFPYEQYF.

The rearrangement links TRBV5-1 to TRBJ2-5; D is undetermined. V was shortened by 0 bases and J by 5 bases, with 2 bases between the two germline ends. The length of the CDR3 is 11 residues. Germline V gene sequence: CDR1 SGHRS, CDR2 YFSETQ. CDR3 sequence: CASSLAETQYF. The DNA of the CDR3 is TGCGCCAGCAGCTTGGCGGAGACCCAGTACTTC.

The chain combines TRBV27 with TRBJ2-7, with D unclear. Per the germline V gene, CDR1 is MNHEY and CDR2 is SMNVEV (reference sequence). The germline V and J ends were trimmed by 5 bases and 3 bases, with 14 bases remaining between them. The CDR3 spans 14 residues. The CDR3, as DNA: TGTGCCAGCAGTGCGGACGATGGGTACTACGAGCAGTACTTC. Its translation: CASSADDGYYEQYF.

The sample holds one count of this clone. The chain carries TRBV5-1 and TRBJ1-2, with D perhaps TRBD1 (5 bases). The CDR3 has 14 residues. Germline V gene sequence: CDR1 SGHRS, CDR2 YFSETQ. Trimming shortened V by 4 bases and J by 4 bases, and 14 bases separated the two germline ends. CDR3 DNA: TGCGCCAGCAGCCTGGACATCGGAGGCTATGGCTACACCTTC. Amino acids: CASSLDIGGYGYTF.

The V call is TRBV7-6, the J call TRBJ1-2, with 9 positions matching TRBD1. Germline-derived CDR1 and CDR2 are SGHVS and FNYEAQ. The CDR3 has 14 amino acids. V lost 3 bases to trimming and J lost 3 bases; unmatched junction nucleotides: 2. DNA of the CDR3: TGTGCCAGCAGCTTGGGACAGGGAGACTATGGCTACACCTTC. It codes for CASSLGQGDYGYTF.

V and J are TRBV10-3 and TRBJ1-3, with 8 nucleotides matching TRBD1. The trim removed 6 bases at V and 2 bases at J, leaving 0 bases unmatched. CDR1 is ENHRY, CDR2 SYGVKD, per germline. The CDR3 totals 13 residues. This CDR3 reads CAIRTGAGNTIYF. As DNA, the CDR3 is TGTGCCATCAGGACAGGGGCTGGAAACACCATATATTTT.

The chain recombines TRBV19 with TRBJ1-3; no definite D call. This CDR3 comprises 14 residues. Trimming took 7 bases from V and 0 from J, leaving 10 bases between them. The germline V gene encodes CDR1 LNHDA and CDR2 SQIVND (reference sequence). The CDR3, as DNA: TGTGCCAGTACCCATAGTAGCTCTGGAAACACCATATATTTT. As protein: CASTHSSSGNTIYF.

The chain has TRBV11-3 and TRBJ2-4; 7 nucleotides agree with TRBD2. Germline V gene sequence: CDR1 SGHNT, CDR2 YENEEA. The CDR3 runs 16 residues. The V segment lost 5 bases and the J segment 2 bases; nucleotides outside the gene matches: 9. As DNA, the CDR3 is TGTGCCAGCAGCCCGAGTGGGGGACTAACCAAAAACATTCAGTACTTC. Protein sequence: CASSPSGGLTKNIQYF.

This clone was seen a single time. This sequence joins TRBV7-6 and TRBJ2-7, with 9 nucleotides matching TRBD1. Losses at the gene ends were 1 base for V and 2 bases for J; bases not matched to a gene: 3. Germline assignment: CDR1 SGHVS and CDR2 FNYEAQ. This CDR3 comprises 15 residues. The CDR3 loop reads CASSLGGTGTYEQYF. The CDR3 region has the DNA TGTGCCAGCAGCTTAGGAGGGACAGGGACCTACGAGCAGTACTTC.

This clone was picked up a small number of times. The chain has TRBV19 and TRBJ1-5, with D tentatively TRBD1 (5 bases). The germline CDR1 and CDR2 sequences are LNHDA and SQIVND (reference sequence). The CDR3 loop spans 16 amino acids. The V gene lost 1 base and the J gene lost 3 bases, with 13 bases spanning the gap. The CDR3 DNA reads TGTGCCAGTAGTATAGGATCTCAGGGAATCAATCAGCCCCAGCATTTT. This codes for CASSIGSQGINQPQHF.

The rearrangement joins TRBV28 to TRBJ2-1; the match to TRBD2 covers 14 bases. CDR1 and CDR2 (germline): MDHEN, SYDVKM. This CDR3 is 19 amino acids long. V trimming: 7 bases; J trimming: 0 bases; junction bases outside the gene matches: 11. In DNA, the CDR3 is TGTGCCAGCACCGCCGGACTAGCGGGAGGCCCAAGCTCCTACAATGAGCAGTTCTTC. It codes for CASTAGLAGGPSSYNEQFF.

The chain links TRBV28 to TRBJ2-2; D remains ambiguous. Germline loops: CDR1 MDHEN, CDR2 SYDVKM. V lost 2 bases, J lost 0 bases, and 4 bases lay in between. The CDR3 is made up of 14 amino acids. The CDR3 here is CASSLPANTGELFF. The CDR3, as DNA: TGTGCCAGCAGTTTACCGGCGAACACCGGGGAGCTGTTTTTT.

The gene calls are TRBV4-1 and TRBJ2-5; 7 bases align to TRBD2. The CDR3 totals 16 residues. Germline V CDR1 and CDR2: MGHRA, YSYEKL. The junction had 13 bases not matched to a gene; V was cut back by 4 bases and J by 5 bases. CDR3 coding DNA: TGCGCCAGCAGCCTCGGACCCGCGGGAGCTTTCGAGACCCAGTACTTC. It translates to CASSLGPAGAFETQYF.

The gene calls are TRBV19 and TRBJ2-1; D is unresolved. Germline V gene sequence: CDR1 LNHDA, CDR2 SQIVND (reference sequence). Trimming removed 3 bases from V and 3 bases from J, with 12 bases in between. There are 15 residues in the CDR3. The CDR3 protein is CASSIGAPGYNEQFF. CDR3 in DNA: TGTGCCAGTAGTATCGGTGCCCCGGGCTACAATGAGCAGTTCTTC.

The chain uses TRBV7-9 and TRBJ2-5, with D possibly called TRBD1 or TRBD2 (5 bases each). The germline CDR1 and CDR2 sequences are SEHNR and FQNEAQ (reference sequence). The V and J ends lost 5 bases and 4 bases respectively, with 20 bases between them. This CDR3 is 16 amino acids long. The CDR3 is CASSGERQGGVETQYF. Written as DNA, the CDR3 is TGTGCCAGCAGCGGGGAGAGGCAGGGTGGGGTAGAGACCCAGTACTTC.

This chain uses TRBV9 with TRBJ2-3, with TRBD2 matching 8 bases. Germline lookup yields CDR1 SGDLS and CDR2 YYNGEE. This CDR3 region has 15 residues. V gave up 3 bases and J gave up 5 bases; unmatched junction bases: 8. This CDR3 reads CASSEFSGTRDTQYF. CDR3 bases: TGTGCCAGCAGCGAATTTAGCGGGACGCGAGATACGCAGTATTTT.

The rearrangement links TRBV19 to TRBJ2-1; 9 nucleotides align to TRBD2. With V trimmed by 7 bases and J by 5 bases, 6 bases remained unmatched. This CDR3 is 14 amino acids long. Germline V gene sequence: CDR1 LNHDA, CDR2 SQIVND (reference sequence). The CDR3 DNA follows: TGTGCCAGTAAGGGACTAGCTGAAAACAATGAGCAGTTCTTC. Translation: CASKGLAENNEQFF.

The V gene is TRBV9, the J gene TRBJ1-2, with D perhaps TRBD1 (6 bases). Germline V CDR1 and CDR2: SGDLS, YYNGEE. Deletions cut 1 base from V and 6 bases from J, with 16 bases between. The CDR3 runs 15 residues. The CDR3 DNA reads as TGTGCCAGCAGCGTAACAATACAGGGAGGGGATGGCTACACCTTC. It translates to CASSVTIQGGDGYTF.

The rearrangement joins TRBV28 to TRBJ2-7, with a weak D call TRBD1 (6 bases). Germline CDR1 MDHEN, CDR2 SYDVKM. The ends were cut back, 3 bases at V and 4 bases at J, with 13 bases in the middle. There are 14 residues in the CDR3. Here the CDR3 reads CASSFGTLTYEQYF. In DNA form, the CDR3 reads TGTGCCAGCAGTTTTGGGACACTCACTTACGAGCAGTACTTC. The full variable domain, rest sourced from reference TRBV28 and TRBJ2-7, is DVKVTQSSRYLVKRTGEKVFLECVQDMDHENMFWYRQDPGLGLRLIYFSYDVKMKEKGDIPEGYSVSREKKERFSLILESASTNQTSMYLCASSFGTLTYEQYFGPGTRLTVT.

This chain connects TRBV27 to TRBJ1-5, with unresolved D. V lost 11 bases and J 7 bases, leaving 18 bases between the germline ends. The germline V gene encodes CDR1 MNHEY and CDR2 SMNVEV (reference sequence). The CDR3 is 13 residues long. CDR3 loop: CAAGPRSGQPQHF. The CDR3 DNA sequence: TGTGCCGCGGGTCCTCGAAGCGGGCAGCCCCAGCATTTT.

The chain carries TRBV27 and TRBJ2-5; tentative D call: TRBD1 (6 bases). The V gene's germline CDR1 is MNHEY and CDR2 SMNVEV (reference sequence). V dropped 6 bases and J dropped 5 bases, with 19 bases sitting between them. The CDR3 spans 15 residues. CDR3 bases: TGTGCCAGCAGCGCTAGGGGGAGCCCGTTGGAGACCCAGTACTTC. Translating gives CASSARGSPLETQYF.

The chain couples TRBV4-1 to TRBJ1-5, with a tentative D call TRBD1 (6 bases). The V gene's germline CDR1 is MGHRA and CDR2 YSYEKL. The CDR3 is made up of 14 amino acids. V lost 4 bases, J lost 5 bases, and 12 bases lay in between. The CDR3 is CASSLPGADQPQHF. The CDR3 DNA is TGCGCCAGCAGCCTCCCAGGGGCGGATCAGCCCCAGCATTTT.

The rearrangement links TRBV6-5 to TRBJ2-7, with 9 positions matching TRBD1. This CDR3 is 15 amino acids long. Per the germline V gene, CDR1 is MNHEY and CDR2 is SVGAGI. Trimming took 5 bases from V and 0 from J; bases not matched to a gene: 5. CDR3 bases: TGTGCCAGCAGTCACAGGGGGCCAAGCTCCTACGAGCAGTACTTC. Translation: CASSHRGPSSYEQYF.

The gene calls are TRBV7-2 and TRBJ2-7; D remains ambiguous. The CDR3 loop spans 14 amino acids. The V end lost 1 base, the J end lost 3 bases, and 10 bases lay between the germline ends. The germline gives CDR1 SGHTA, CDR2 FQGNSA. The chain's CDR3 is CASSLGVTFYEQYF. The CDR3, as DNA: TGTGCCAGCAGCTTAGGAGTGACTTTCTACGAGCAGTACTTC.

This clone was recorded only once. The rearrangement joins TRBV10-2 to TRBJ2-7; 9 bases map to TRBD2. CDR3 size: 14 residues. V lost 4 bases to trimming and J lost 1 base; unmatched junction nucleotides: 2. Per the germline V gene, CDR1 is WSHSY and CDR2 is SAAADI. Here the CDR3 reads CASSGLAESYEQYF. The CDR3 bases are TGCGCCAGCAGTGGACTAGCGGAATCCTACGAGCAGTACTTC.